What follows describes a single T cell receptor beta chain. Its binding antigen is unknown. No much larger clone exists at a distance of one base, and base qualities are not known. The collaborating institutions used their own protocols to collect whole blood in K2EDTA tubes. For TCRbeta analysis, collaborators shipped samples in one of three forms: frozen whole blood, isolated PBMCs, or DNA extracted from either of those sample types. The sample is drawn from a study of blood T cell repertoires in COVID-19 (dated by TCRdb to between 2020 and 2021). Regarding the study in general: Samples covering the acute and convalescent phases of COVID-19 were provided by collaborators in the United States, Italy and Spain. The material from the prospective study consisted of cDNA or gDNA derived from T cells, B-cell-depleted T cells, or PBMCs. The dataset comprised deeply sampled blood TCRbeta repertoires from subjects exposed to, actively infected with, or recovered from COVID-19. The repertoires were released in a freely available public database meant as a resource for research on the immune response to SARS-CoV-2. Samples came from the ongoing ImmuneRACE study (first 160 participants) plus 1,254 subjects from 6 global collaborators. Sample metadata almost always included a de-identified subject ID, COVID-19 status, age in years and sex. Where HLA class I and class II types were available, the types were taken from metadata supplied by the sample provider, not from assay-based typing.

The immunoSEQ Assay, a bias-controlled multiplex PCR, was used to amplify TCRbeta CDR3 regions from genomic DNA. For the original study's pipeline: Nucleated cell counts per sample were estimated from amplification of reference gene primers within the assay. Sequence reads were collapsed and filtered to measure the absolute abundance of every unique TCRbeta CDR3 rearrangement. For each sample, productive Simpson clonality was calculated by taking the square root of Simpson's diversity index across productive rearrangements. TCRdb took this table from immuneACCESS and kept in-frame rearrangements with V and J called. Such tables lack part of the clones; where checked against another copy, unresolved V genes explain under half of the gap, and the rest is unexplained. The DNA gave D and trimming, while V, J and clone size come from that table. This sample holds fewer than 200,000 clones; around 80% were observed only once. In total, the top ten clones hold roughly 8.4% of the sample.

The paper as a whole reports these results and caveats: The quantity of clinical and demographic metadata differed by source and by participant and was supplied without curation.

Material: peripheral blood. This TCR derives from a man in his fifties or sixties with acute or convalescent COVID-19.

The nucleotides read TGTGCCAGCAGTCCTAGCTGGGGAGTATACAATGAGCAGTTCTTC. This gives the protein CASSPSWGVYNEQFF. The chain couples TRBV11-2 to TRBJ2-1; TRBD2 could be the D gene, as 5 bases match. CDR1 and CDR2, per the germline V gene, are SGHAT and FQNNGV. Trimming costs V 6 bases and J 4 bases, and their ends lie 16 bases apart. The cysteine opens and the phenylalanine closes a CDR3 of 15 amino acids. Only CDR3 DNA remains: 45 bases, in frame from the first base.